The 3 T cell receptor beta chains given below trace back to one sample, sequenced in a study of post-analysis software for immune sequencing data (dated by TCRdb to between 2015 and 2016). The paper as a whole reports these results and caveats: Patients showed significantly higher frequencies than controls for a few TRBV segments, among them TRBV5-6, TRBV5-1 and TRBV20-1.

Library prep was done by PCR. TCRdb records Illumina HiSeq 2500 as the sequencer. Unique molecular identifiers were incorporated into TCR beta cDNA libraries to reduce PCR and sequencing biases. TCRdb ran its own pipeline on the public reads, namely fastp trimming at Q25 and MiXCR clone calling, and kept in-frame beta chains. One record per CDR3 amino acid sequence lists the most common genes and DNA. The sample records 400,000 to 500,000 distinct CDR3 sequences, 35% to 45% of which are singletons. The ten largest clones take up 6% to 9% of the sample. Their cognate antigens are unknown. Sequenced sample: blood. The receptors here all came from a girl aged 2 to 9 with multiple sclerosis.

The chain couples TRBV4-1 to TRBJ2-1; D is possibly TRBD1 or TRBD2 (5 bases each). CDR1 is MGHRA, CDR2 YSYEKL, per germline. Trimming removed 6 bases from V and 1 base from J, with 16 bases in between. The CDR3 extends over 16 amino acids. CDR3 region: CASSGWGWTSYNEQFF. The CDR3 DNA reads TGCGCCAGCAGTGGATGGGGGTGGACTTCCTACAATGAGCAGTTCTTC.

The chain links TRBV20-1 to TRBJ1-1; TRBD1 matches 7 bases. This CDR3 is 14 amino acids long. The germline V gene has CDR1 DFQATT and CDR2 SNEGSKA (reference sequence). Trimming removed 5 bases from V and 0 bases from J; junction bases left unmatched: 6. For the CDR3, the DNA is TGCAGTGCTCCAGGGGGATCCTTGAACACTGAAGCTTTCTTT. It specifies CSAPGGSLNTEAFF.

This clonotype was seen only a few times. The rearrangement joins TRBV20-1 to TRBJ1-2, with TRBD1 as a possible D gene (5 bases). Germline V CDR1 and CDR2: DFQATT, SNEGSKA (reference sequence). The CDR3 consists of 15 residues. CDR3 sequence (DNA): TGCATGACGATCGTTATTGGGGGTTTAAACTATGGCTACACCTTC. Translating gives CMTIVIGGLNYGYTF.